The rows below give T cell receptor beta chains drawn from one sample of a study of CD8 T cells in ankylosing spondylitis. TCRdb called the 5' RACE reads again in MiXCR, with one record for every CDR3 protein. This sample yields 670,000 or so distinct CDR3 sequences, of which 15% to 20% are seen a single time; over 15% belongs to the top ten. Material for sequencing was blood, either unsorted or a sorted T cell fraction (not recorded which). These receptor sequences come from a male donor with ankylosing spondylitis. CDR3s include the opening cysteine and the closing phenylalanine or tryptophan. A D gene is named only where the DNA matches it firmly. Clone size is shown for a subset of rows, as once, few, many or a class of expanded clone.

clone_size: NA; v_call: TRBV7-3; j_call: TRBJ2-3; d_call: TRBD1; cdr3_nt: TGTGCCAGCAGCTCCCCCCGGGACCCAGGGGGTCCAGATACGCAGTATTTT; cdr3_aa: CASSSPRDPGGPDTQYF
clone_size: NA; v_call: TRBV6-5; j_call: TRBJ1-2; d_call: NA; cdr3_nt: TGTGCCAGCAGTTACTCGACAGGATATTCTAACTATGGCTACACCTTC; cdr3_aa: CASSYSTGYSNYGYTF
clone_size: NA; v_call: TRBV29-1; j_call: TRBJ2-1; d_call: TRBD2; cdr3_nt: TGCAGCGTTGAAGATCAGTGGACTAGCGGGAGTGCCTACAATGAGCAGTTCTTC; cdr3_aa: CSVEDQWTSGSAYNEQFF
clone_size: few; v_call: TRBV7-8; j_call: TRBJ2-5; d_call: NA; cdr3_nt: TGTGCCAGCAGCCCCAGACTCTTGCAGACCCAGTACTTC; cdr3_aa: CASSPRLLQTQYF
clone_size: NA; v_call: TRBV9; j_call: TRBJ2-6; d_call: TRBD1; cdr3_nt: TGTGCCAGCAGCGAGGGGGACAGGGGGACTACTGGGGCCAACGTCCTGACTTTC; cdr3_aa: CASSEGDRGTTGANVLTF
clone_size: NA; v_call: TRBV14; j_call: TRBJ1-1; d_call: NA; cdr3_nt: TGTGCCAGCAGCCCCCTGTTGGGGCTGACTGAAGCTTTCTTT; cdr3_aa: CASSPLLGLTEAFF
clone_size: NA; v_call: TRBV4-2; j_call: TRBJ2-2; d_call: TRBD2; cdr3_nt: TGTGCCAGCAGCCAAGCCTTAGCGGGGGGCACCGGGGAGCTGTTTTTT; cdr3_aa: CASSQALAGGTGELFF
clone_size: NA; v_call: TRBV4-3; j_call: TRBJ2-1; d_call: NA; cdr3_nt: TGCGCCAGCAGCCAAGATAGGCTGACTAGGTGGCAGTTCTTC; cdr3_aa: CASSQDRLTRWQFF
clone_size: few; v_call: TRBV9; j_call: TRBJ2-3; d_call: NA; cdr3_nt: TGTGCCAGCAGCGTAGAGGGCGGACGCACAGATACGCAGTATTTT; cdr3_aa: CASSVEGGRTDTQYF
clone_size: few; v_call: TRBV7-2; j_call: TRBJ2-3; d_call: TRBD2; cdr3_nt: TGTGCCAGCAGCTTAGGGACACTAGCGGGAGGGGCAGATACGCAGTATTTT; cdr3_aa: CASSLGTLAGGADTQYF
clone_size: few; v_call: TRBV6-2/TRBV6-3; j_call: TRBJ2-1; d_call: NA; cdr3_nt: TGTGCCAGCAGCCGGCTATACTTACCGGGGCCCACCACCTCCTACAATGAGCAGTTCTTC; cdr3_aa: CASSRLYLPGPTTSYNEQFF
clone_size: NA; v_call: TRBV9; j_call: TRBJ2-7; d_call: NA; cdr3_nt: TGTGCCAGCAGCGTAGATGGGGCAGGTTACGAGCAGTACTTC; cdr3_aa: CASSVDGAGYEQYF
clone_size: NA; v_call: TRBV24-1; j_call: TRBJ1-5; d_call: NA; cdr3_nt: TGTGCCACCTGGCGCAATCAGCCCCAGCATTTT; cdr3_aa: CATWRNQPQHF
clone_size: NA; v_call: TRBV12-3/TRBV12-4; j_call: TRBJ2-5; d_call: TRBD2; cdr3_nt: TGTGCCAGCAGTTTCGTGCCGACTAGCGGGAGTTTGAGAGAGACCCAGTACTTC; cdr3_aa: CASSFVPTSGSLRETQYF
clone_size: few; v_call: TRBV5-1; j_call: TRBJ2-3; d_call: NA; cdr3_nt: TGCGCCAGCAGCTCCGGACAGAGGAGCACAGATACGCAGTATTTT; cdr3_aa: CASSSGQRSTDTQYF
clone_size: NA; v_call: TRBV5-1; j_call: TRBJ2-2; d_call: TRBD2; cdr3_nt: TGCGCCAGCAGCTTGGAGGCGGGGGGGCCGAACACCGGGGAGCTGTTTTTT; cdr3_aa: CASSLEAGGPNTGELFF
clone_size: few; v_call: TRBV4-2; j_call: TRBJ2-1; d_call: TRBD2; cdr3_nt: TGTGCCAGCAGCCAAGATGGGACTAGCGGGGGCCTTTACAATGAGCAGTTCTTC; cdr3_aa: CASSQDGTSGGLYNEQFF
clone_size: once; v_call: TRBV24-1; j_call: TRBJ2-5; d_call: NA; cdr3_nt: TGTGCCACCAGTGATTTAGGGCAAGAGACCCAGTACTTC; cdr3_aa: CATSDLGQETQYF
clone_size: NA; v_call: TRBV7-9; j_call: TRBJ2-1; d_call: TRBD1; cdr3_nt: TGTGCCAGCAGCTTAGACCGCTCGGGGACAGGGGAGCAGTTCTTC; cdr3_aa: CASSLDRSGTGEQFF
clone_size: few; v_call: TRBV6-1; j_call: TRBJ2-7; d_call: TRBD1; cdr3_nt: TGTGCCAGCAGGCCAGGGGGCGGAAACGAGCAGTACTTC; cdr3_aa: CASRPGGGNEQYF
clone_size: NA; v_call: TRBV29-1; j_call: TRBJ1-2; d_call: NA; cdr3_nt: TGCAGCGTTGAAGACCAGGCTAACTATGGCTACACCTTC; cdr3_aa: CSVEDQANYGYTF
clone_size: NA; v_call: TRBV15; j_call: TRBJ2-1; d_call: NA; cdr3_nt: TGTGCCACCAGCAGAGTGGGCCAGGCCTACAATGAGCAGTTCTTC; cdr3_aa: CATSRVGQAYNEQFF
clone_size: few; v_call: TRBV27; j_call: TRBJ2-1; d_call: NA; cdr3_nt: TGTGCCAGCAGTACGGAACTAGAAGCCTACAATGAGCAGTTCTTC; cdr3_aa: CASSTELEAYNEQFF
clone_size: few; v_call: TRBV7-8; j_call: TRBJ2-7; d_call: NA; cdr3_nt: TGTGCCAGCAGCTTAGAGGAATCATATTCCTACGAGCAGTACTTC; cdr3_aa: CASSLEESYSYEQYF
clone_size: few; v_call: TRBV5-1; j_call: TRBJ2-3; d_call: TRBD2; cdr3_nt: TGCGCCAGCAGCTTGGGACTAGCGGAGAACACAGATACGCAGTATTTT; cdr3_aa: CASSLGLAENTDTQYF
clone_size: few; v_call: TRBV7-3; j_call: TRBJ2-1; d_call: NA; cdr3_nt: TGTGCCAGCAGCAAGGGGGGTTTCGGGACCTCCAACAATGAGCAGTTCTTC; cdr3_aa: CASSKGGFGTSNNEQFF
clone_size: NA; v_call: TRBV5-1; j_call: TRBJ2-2; d_call: TRBD2; cdr3_nt: TGCGCCAGCAGCTCTTCGGGACTAGCGGGAGGAGTCGGGGAGCTGTTTTTT; cdr3_aa: CASSSSGLAGGVGELFF
clone_size: few; v_call: TRBV3-1; j_call: TRBJ1-2; d_call: NA; cdr3_nt: TGTGCCAGCAGCCCGTCCGGGATTCCAGGGCGCTATGGCTACACCTTC; cdr3_aa: CASSPSGIPGRYGYTF
clone_size: many; v_call: TRBV10-3; j_call: TRBJ1-2; d_call: TRBD1; cdr3_nt: TGTGCCATCACCGACAGGGGAGGGTATGGCTACACCTTC; cdr3_aa: CAITDRGGYGYTF
clone_size: few; v_call: TRBV18; j_call: TRBJ1-6; d_call: NA; cdr3_nt: TGTGCCAGCTCACCACCCGGGACCTCACCCCTCCACTTT; cdr3_aa: CASSPPGTSPLHF
clone_size: NA; v_call: TRBV20-1; j_call: TRBJ2-1; d_call: NA; cdr3_nt: TGCAGTGCCAGGACTCACCCTAGCTCCTACAATGAGCAGTTCTTC; cdr3_aa: CSARTHPSSYNEQFF
clone_size: NA; v_call: TRBV4-2; j_call: TRBJ2-2; d_call: NA; cdr3_nt: TGTGCCAGCAGCCAAGAAACGCTCAACACCGGGGAGCTGTTTTTT; cdr3_aa: CASSQETLNTGELFF
clone_size: NA; v_call: TRBV13; j_call: TRBJ2-7; d_call: NA; cdr3_nt: TGTGCCAGCAGCGAATCTAGGGGCTACGAGCAGTACTTC; cdr3_aa: CASSESRGYEQYF
clone_size: NA; v_call: TRBV12-3/TRBV12-4; j_call: TRBJ2-2; d_call: NA; cdr3_nt: TGTGCCTGCAGTTTTATTGGGCGGGGAGTGTCACAAGCCGGGGAGCTGTTTTTT; cdr3_aa: CACSFIGRGVSQAGELFF
clone_size: NA; v_call: TRBV20-1; j_call: TRBJ1-6; d_call: NA; cdr3_nt: TGCAGTGCTAGCCCGACCTTTGGCTCCTATAATTCACCCCTCCACTTT; cdr3_aa: CSASPTFGSYNSPLHF
clone_size: NA; v_call: TRBV11-2; j_call: TRBJ2-7; d_call: NA; cdr3_nt: TGTGCCAGCAGCTTAGATACCCCCTACGAGCAGTACTTC; cdr3_aa: CASSLDTPYEQYF
clone_size: NA; v_call: TRBV4-1; j_call: TRBJ2-1; d_call: TRBD2; cdr3_nt: TGCGCCAGCAGCCAAGAGGCTAGCGGGGGGGTCGATGAGCAGTTCTTC; cdr3_aa: CASSQEASGGVDEQFF
clone_size: NA; v_call: TRBV7-2; j_call: TRBJ2-7; d_call: TRBD2; cdr3_nt: TGTGCCAGCAGTCCTAGGGCGGGGGGGCTCAACGAGCAGTACTTC; cdr3_aa: CASSPRAGGLNEQYF
clone_size: NA; v_call: TRBV21-1; j_call: TRBJ1-1; d_call: NA; cdr3_nt: TGTGCCAGATGGGGAGGGGGAGACACTGAAGCTTTCTTT; cdr3_aa: CARWGGGDTEAFF
clone_size: NA; v_call: TRBV19; j_call: TRBJ1-5; d_call: NA; cdr3_nt: TGTGCCAGTAGTATCAAGGTCGGGGGCGCGGGCAATCAGCCCCAGCATTTT; cdr3_aa: CASSIKVGGAGNQPQHF
clone_size: NA; v_call: TRBV6-2/TRBV6-3; j_call: TRBJ1-5; d_call: NA; cdr3_nt: TGTGCCAGCAGTTATCGCGGAGGGGAAGAGCCCCAGCATTTT; cdr3_aa: CASSYRGGEEPQHF
clone_size: NA; v_call: TRBV11-2; j_call: TRBJ2-7; d_call: TRBD1; cdr3_nt: TGTGCCAGCAGCTTAGCGACAGGGACAAACTACGAGCAGTACTTC; cdr3_aa: CASSLATGTNYEQYF
clone_size: NA; v_call: TRBV10-3; j_call: TRBJ1-1; d_call: TRBD1; cdr3_nt: TGTGCCATCAGTGGAGAGACAGGGAATGAAGCTTTCTTT; cdr3_aa: CAISGETGNEAFF
clone_size: few; v_call: TRBV20-1; j_call: TRBJ1-5; d_call: NA; cdr3_nt: TGCAGTGCTGCCCGAGGGTCGTGGGGGCAGCCCCAGCATTTT; cdr3_aa: CSAARGSWGQPQHF
clone_size: NA; v_call: TRBV7-9; j_call: TRBJ2-3; d_call: TRBD2; cdr3_nt: TGTGCCAGCAGCCTGTATACAGCGGGGTACACAGATACGCAGTATTTT; cdr3_aa: CASSLYTAGYTDTQYF
clone_size: few; v_call: TRBV7-2; j_call: TRBJ2-7; d_call: NA; cdr3_nt: TGTGCCAGCAGCTTCCGCCCAGGGACCTCCTACGAGCAGTACTTC; cdr3_aa: CASSFRPGTSYEQYF
clone_size: few; v_call: TRBV20-1; j_call: TRBJ2-3; d_call: NA; cdr3_nt: TGCAGTGCTAGAGAACTGGCCGACGCGTATTTT; cdr3_aa: CSARELADAYF
clone_size: once; v_call: TRBV18; j_call: TRBJ1-1; d_call: NA; cdr3_nt: TGTGCCAGCTCACCGAAACACGGAGCCTCGAACACTGAAGCTTTCTTT; cdr3_aa: CASSPKHGASNTEAFF
clone_size: many; v_call: TRBV29-1; j_call: TRBJ1-5; d_call: TRBD1; cdr3_nt: TGCAGCGTTTCAGTGACAGGGGGCTTCCAGCCCCAGCATTTT; cdr3_aa: CSVSVTGGFQPQHF
clone_size: few; v_call: TRBV29-1; j_call: TRBJ1-1; d_call: NA; cdr3_nt: TGCAGCGTTGAATGGGGGACGAGCACTGAAGCTTTCTTT; cdr3_aa: CSVEWGTSTEAFF
clone_size: few; v_call: TRBV20-1; j_call: TRBJ2-1; d_call: TRBD2; cdr3_nt: TGCAGTGCTCCCCCTAGCGGGGGTGTCAATGAGCAGTTCTTC; cdr3_aa: CSAPPSGGVNEQFF
clone_size: NA; v_call: TRBV6-1; j_call: TRBJ1-6; d_call: NA; cdr3_nt: TGTGCCAGCTCTAGTGCGGGACCCAATTCACCCCTCCACTTT; cdr3_aa: CASSSAGPNSPLHF
clone_size: NA; v_call: TRBV21-1; j_call: TRBJ2-1; d_call: NA; cdr3_nt: TGTGCCAGCACCCTTCGGTATCTTCGGTGGCCCGGGGATGATGAGCAGTTCTTC; cdr3_aa: CASTLRYLRWPGDDEQFF
clone_size: NA; v_call: TRBV14; j_call: TRBJ2-1; d_call: TRBD2; cdr3_nt: TGTGCCAGCAGCCAATCGGGACTAGGGTTCTACAATGAGCAGTTCTTC; cdr3_aa: CASSQSGLGFYNEQFF